These 26 T cell receptor beta chains share one sample of origin, sequenced in a study of control samples from healthy donors and cancer patients. Assay: immunoSEQ multiplex PCR; the TCRdb copy retains only in-frame clones and omits some. This table holds 150,000 to 200,000 clones, about 92% found once. Sequenced: blood. Receptors originate from a man aged 25-45 years in good health.

The chain combines TRBV19 with TRBJ2-3, with D perhaps matching TRBD1 (6 bases). Trimming removed 5 bases at V and 8 bases at J, with 29 bases between. Germline V lookup: CDR1 LNHDA, CDR2 SQIVND (reference sequence). The CDR3 spans 18 residues. The CDR3: CASSASPLGAARTPTQYF. The CDR3 region has the DNA TGTGCCAGTAGTGCTAGCCCCCTGGGGGCGGCCCGTACACCTACGCAGTATTTT. Full variable domain (missing parts from reference TRBV19 and TRBJ2-3): DGGITQSPKYLFRKEGQNVTLSCEQNLNHDAMYWYRQDPGQGLRLIYYSQIVNDFQKGDIAEGYSVSREKKESFPLTVTSAQKNPTAFYLCASSASPLGAARTPTQYFGPGTRLTVL.

The rearrangement uses TRBV7-9 and TRBJ2-1; 7 nucleotides align to TRBD2. Trimming at V came to 6 bases and at J to 4 bases, leaving 9 bases not matched to a gene. Per the germline V gene, CDR1 is SEHNR and CDR2 is FQNEAQ (reference sequence). The CDR3 has 15 residues. Written as DNA, the CDR3 is TGTGCCAGCAGAGCTTTAGCGGGTGCATACAATGAGCAGTTCTTC. It encodes CASRALAGAYNEQFF.

The CDR3, as DNA: TGTGCCAGCAGTTCCCGGGACAGGGGAGGCTTCTATGGCTACACCTTC. Translating gives CASSSRDRGGFYGYTF. The rearrangement uses TRBV6-5 and TRBJ1-2, with TRBD1 matching 10 bases. V lost 4 bases to trimming and J lost 4 bases; unmatched junction nucleotides: 9. The CDR3 consists of 16 residues. CDR1 MNHEY and CDR2 SVGAGI come from the germline V gene.

J is TRBJ1-5 and V is TRBV28; D is perhaps TRBD1 (6 bases). The germline gives CDR1 MDHEN, CDR2 SYDVKM. The germline V and J ends were trimmed by 10 bases and 0 bases, with 19 bases remaining between them. The CDR3 is made up of 16 amino acids. The CDR3: CAIHPQGSYSNQPQHF. CDR3 coding DNA: TGTGCCATACACCCACAGGGATCCTATAGCAATCAGCCCCAGCATTTT.

The chain combines TRBV2 with TRBJ1-5; maybe TRBD1 (5 bases). The CDR3 length is 14 residues. From germline, CDR1 is SNHLY and CDR2 FYNNEI. Trimming took off 3 bases at V and 3 bases at J, with 9 bases between the two ends. CDR3: CASSDVGLNQPQHF. CDR3 nucleotides: TGTGCCAGCAGTGATGTGGGGCTCAATCAGCCCCAGCATTTT.

CDR3 in amino acids: CASSFGDRDRTDTQYF. The CDR3 coding sequence is TGTGCCAGCAGTTTCGGGGACAGGGATCGCACAGATACGCAGTATTTT. This chain connects TRBV28 to TRBJ2-3; 9 nucleotides agree with TRBD1. CDR1 is MDHEN and CDR2 is SYDVKM in the germline V gene. The CDR3 length is 16 residues. V was clipped by 3 bases and J by 1 base; unmatched bases: 5.

V is TRBV7-2 and J is TRBJ1-5; D gene uncertain. This CDR3 has 13 amino acids. CDR1 and CDR2 (germline): SGHTA, FQGNSA. V dropped 5 bases and J dropped 0 bases, with 5 bases sitting between them. This CDR3 is CASSLVSNQPQHF. Here the CDR3 DNA reads TGTGCCAGCAGCCTCGTTAGCAATCAGCCCCAGCATTTT. The entire variable domain, with the rest obtained from reference TRBV7-2 and TRBJ1-5, is as follows: GAGVSQSPSNKVTEKGKDVELRCDPISGHTALYWYRQSLGQGLEFLIYFQGNSAPDKSGLPSDRFSAERTGGSVSTLTIQRTQQEDSAVYLCASSLVSNQPQHFGDGTRLSIL.

This chain connects TRBV6-2 or TRBV6-3 to TRBJ2-3; 7 bases line up with TRBD2. CDR1 MNHEY and CDR2 SVGEGT come from the germline V gene. The CDR3 extends over 16 amino acids. V trimming: 3 bases; J trimming: 1 base; junction bases outside the gene matches: 7. CDR3 nucleotides: TGTGCCAGCAGTTATCCCCCTGGGGGGGGCACAGATACGCAGTATTTT. It encodes CASSYPPGGGTDTQYF.

The chain joins TRBV27 to TRBJ2-7; TRBD2 aligns across 11 bases. The CDR3 runs 16 residues. Germline V gives CDR1 MNHEY, CDR2 SMNVEV (reference sequence). The V and J ends lost 3 bases and 6 bases, in that order; junction bases with no gene match: 10. The CDR3 here is CASSFRGGLAGGEQYF. CDR3 coding DNA: TGTGCCAGCAGTTTCCGGGGCGGGCTAGCGGGAGGCGAGCAGTACTTC.

This chain uses TRBV18 with TRBJ1-2, with D unclear. The germline CDR1 and CDR2 sequences are KGHSH and LQKENI. The V gene lost 0 bases and the J gene lost 2 bases, with 10 bases spanning the gap. This CDR3 has 15 amino acids. The CDR3 loop is CASSPPGRENYGYTF. CDR3 nucleotides: TGTGCCAGCTCACCACCCGGACGGGAGAACTATGGCTACACCTTC. Full variable domain (outside the CDR3, taken from reference TRBV18 and TRBJ1-2): NAGVMQNPRHLVRRRGQEARLRCSPMKGHSHVYWYRQLPEEGLKFMVYLQKENIIDESGMPKERFSAEFPKEGPSILRIQQVVRGDSAAYFCASSPPGRENYGYTFGSGTRLTVV.

The CDR3 region is CASSLSRDQPNIQYF. The CDR3 DNA is TGTGCCAGCAGCCTGAGCCGGGACCAACCAAACATTCAGTACTTC. The V call is TRBV4-2, the J call TRBJ2-4; either TRBD1 or TRBD2 may supply D (5 bases each). The CDR3 totals 15 residues. Germline V CDR1 and CDR2: LGHNA, YNFKEQ. V was clipped by 4 bases and J by 6 bases, with 16 bases between them.

V is TRBV19 and J is TRBJ1-2; 11 bases are a match to TRBD1. Germline V CDR1 and CDR2: LNHDA, SQIVND (reference sequence). The CDR3 has 18 amino acids. V lost 6 bases, J lost 4 bases, and 16 bases stayed unmatched. This CDR3 reads CASSTHPGQGGFAYGYTF. CDR3 nucleotide sequence: TGTGCCAGTAGCACACACCCGGGACAGGGGGGATTTGCCTATGGCTACACCTTC.

In its sample, this clone was seen once. The chain uses TRBV5-1 and TRBJ1-4; no definite D call. Germline V lookup: CDR1 SGHRS, CDR2 YFSETQ. There are 14 residues in the CDR3. Trimming cost V 6 bases and J 1 base, with 10 bases left between them. CDR3: CASTTGITNEKLFF. CDR3 DNA: TGCGCCAGCACCACCGGGATAACTAATGAAAAACTGTTTTTT.

The rearrangement links TRBV7-2 to TRBJ2-2; the D is unclear. The CDR3 is 15 amino acids. V was clipped by 5 bases and J by 0 bases, with 10 bases between them. From germline, CDR1 is SGHTA and CDR2 FQGNSA. CDR3 bases: TGTGCCAGCAGCATGACACCTACGAACACCGGGGAGCTGTTTTTT. It is translated as CASSMTPTNTGELFF.

The chain couples TRBV5-5 to TRBJ2-1, with TRBD2 identical over 11 bases. J was trimmed by 9 bases and V by 3 bases; bases with no gene match: 8. The CDR3 sequence is 15 residues long. CDR1 and CDR2 from the germline V gene are SGHKS and YYEKEE (reference sequence). This CDR3 is CASSSFSGGGGEQFF. CDR3 nucleotide sequence: TGTGCCAGCAGCTCGTTTAGCGGGGGGGGCGGTGAGCAGTTCTTC.

This rearrangement joins TRBV5-4 to TRBJ1-2; 10 positions match TRBD1. V lost 4 bases to trimming and J lost 7 bases; unmatched junction nucleotides: 10. The germline CDR1 and CDR2 sequences are SGHNT and YYREEE (reference sequence). The CDR3 length is 15 residues. The CDR3 protein is CASSLDRGRVSGYTF. In DNA form, the CDR3 reads TGTGCCAGCAGCCTAGACAGGGGGCGCGTGTCTGGCTACACCTTC.

The chain recombines TRBV11-2 with TRBJ1-3; unclear D gene. V lost 4 bases, J lost 3 bases, and 16 bases lay in between. CDR1 SGHAT and CDR2 FQNNGV come from the germline V gene. There are 16 residues in the CDR3. CDR3 protein: CASSSTGAKGGNTIYF. The CDR3 DNA reads TGTGCCAGCAGCTCCACGGGAGCTAAAGGTGGAAACACCATATATTTT. Using reference TRBV11-2 and TRBJ1-3 for the parts outside the CDR3, the full variable domain is EAGVAQSPRYKIIEKRQSVAFWCNPISGHATLYWYQQILGQGPKLLIQFQNNGVVDDSQLPKDRFSAERLKGVDSTLKIQPAKLEDSAVYLCASSSTGAKGGNTIYFGEGSWLTVV.

The CDR3 bases are TGTGCCAGCAGCTTAGGGGACAGCCGGGCGAGGGAGCAGTACTTC. Translating it yields CASSLGDSRAREQYF. The chain combines TRBV7-9 with TRBJ2-7, with 7 bases fitting TRBD1. The CDR3 sequence is 15 residues long. After removal of 1 base from V and 7 bases from J, the junction contained 10 bases not matched to a gene. From germline, CDR1 is SEHNR and CDR2 FQNEAQ (reference sequence).

This chain joins TRBV5-1 and TRBJ2-1; D remains ambiguous. The V gene's germline CDR1 is SGHRS and CDR2 YFSETQ. V gave up 4 bases and J gave up 7 bases, with 15 bases separating them. The CDR3 extends over 14 amino acids. CDR3 nucleotides: TGCGCCAGCAGCGTGGTGAGGATAGGAAATGAGCAGTTCTTC. Protein sequence: CASSVVRIGNEQFF.

The chain employs TRBV27 and TRBJ2-7; D unclear. The ends were cut back, 2 bases at V and 2 bases at J, with 10 bases in the middle. Germline assignment: CDR1 MNHEY and CDR2 SMNVEV (reference sequence). The CDR3 is made up of 14 amino acids. CDR3 nucleotides: TGTGCCAGCAGTTTAGGGCGTAAAACCTACGAGCAGTACTTC. Encoded protein: CASSLGRKTYEQYF.

The V call is TRBV23-1, the J call TRBJ2-7, with 10 bases fitting TRBD1. TRBV23-1 is an ORF, with its function uncertain. V lost 7 bases and J lost 4; bases outside the gene matches: 19. This CDR3 contains 18 residues. The CDR3 sequence: CASTRDRGNCLPTYEQYF. The CDR3 nucleotides read TGCGCCAGCACCCGGGACAGGGGCAATTGTCTACCTACGTACGAGCAGTACTTC.

The chain couples TRBV18 to TRBJ1-6; no reliable D call. Trimming removed 3 bases from V and 8 bases from J, with 17 bases in between. The V gene's germline CDR1 is KGHSH and CDR2 LQKENI. The CDR3 runs 16 residues. CDR3 nucleotides: TGTGCCAGCTCACCTTTAAGGGCTGACGGGGATTCACCCCTCCACTTT. It codes for CASSPLRADGDSPLHF.

V and J are TRBV2 and TRBJ2-3; 8 bases match TRBD1. This CDR3 spans 13 amino acids. V shed 6 bases and J 3 bases; nucleotides not matched to a gene: 2. Germline CDR1 reads SNHLY; CDR2 reads FYNNEI. The CDR3 DNA sequence: TGTGCCAGCAGCCAGGGGGCGACAGATACGCAGTATTTT. It specifies CASSQGATDTQYF.

This rearrangement joins TRBV2 to TRBJ1-2, with TRBD1 matching 7 bases. The CDR3 has 14 amino acids. Germline V gene lookup returns CDR1 SNHLY and CDR2 FYNNEI. Trimming removed 3 bases from V and 4 bases from J; junction bases left unmatched: 5. CDR3 protein: CASSEIQGIYGYTF. The CDR3 nucleotides read TGTGCCAGCAGTGAGATACAGGGGATCTATGGCTACACCTTC.

Points on this clone: One end of the junction fails to match germline, which may point to a read error. The V and J genes are TRBV9 and TRBJ2-6; D gene unclear. Germline CDR1 SGDLS, CDR2 YYNGEE. The CDR3 is made up of 17 amino acids. CDR3: CASSVGPLLSGANVLTF. CDR3 coding DNA: TGTGCCAGCAGCGTAGGGCCCCTGCTCTCTGGAGCCAACGTCCTGACTTTC.

The chain couples TRBV7-9 to TRBJ2-2; D is uncertain. Trimming cost V 5 bases and J 6 bases, with 19 bases left between them. Germline CDR1 SEHNR, CDR2 FQNEAQ (reference sequence). The CDR3 is 16 residues long. The CDR3 loop is CASSDLMGSGAGELFF. The CDR3 nucleotides are TGTGCCAGCAGCGATCTTATGGGGTCTGGGGCCGGGGAGCTGTTTTTT.